This T cell receptor (beta chain) emerged from a study of blood T cell repertoires in COVID-19. The wider study: Specimens from acute and convalescent COVID-19 originated in the United States, Italy and Spain.

CDR3 size: 17 residues. V lost 5 bases, J lost 4 bases, and 14 bases stayed unmatched. CDR1 MNHEY and CDR2 SMNVEV come from the germline V gene (reference sequence). In the original analysis: For nucleated cells, counts were estimated from reference gene primer amplification. Clones were sequenced by immunoSEQ multiplex PCR, and TCRdb holds only the in-frame ones, with some missing. V and J calls and clone size follow that table, whereas D and trimming were derived from the DNA. The sample carries roughly 100,000 clones, roughly 84% recorded once. The TCR was taken from a human donor in a cohort sampled during active COVID-19. Sequencing was done on a sample of peripheral blood. The chain recombines TRBV27 with TRBJ2-3, with TRBD2 matching 8 bases. CDR3 amino acids: CASSPLFREGKSDTQYF. The CDR3 DNA reads as TGTGCCAGCAGTCCCCTCTTTCGGGAGGGCAAGTCAGATACGCAGTATTTT.